This T cell receptor (beta chain) was profiled in a study of blood T cell repertoires in COVID-19. With respect to this clone: This specimen includes other DNA sequences encoding the same CDR3.

Here immunoSEQ multiplex PCR was the method, and the copy in TCRdb shows in-frame clones only, minus some. The sample contains 250,000 or so clones, 82% of which appear only once. After removal of 6 bases from V and 6 bases from J, the junction contained 4 bases not matched to a gene. Germline lookup yields CDR1 SEHNR and CDR2 FQNEAQ (reference sequence). The CDR3 loop spans 14 amino acids. This receptor was taken from a woman in her 70s with acute or convalescent COVID-19. The sequencing input was peripheral blood. The chain is built from TRBV7-9 and TRBJ1-4; 10 nucleotides match TRBD1. CDR3 in DNA: TGTGCCAGCAGTTTGACAGGGGGCGATGAAAAACTGTTTTTT. It codes for CASSLTGGDEKLFF. Drawing the rest from reference TRBV7-9 and TRBJ1-4, the complete variable domain is DTGVSQNPRHKITKRGQNVTFRCDPISEHNRLYWYRQTLGQGPEFLTYFQNEAQLEKSRLLSDRFSAERPKGSFSTLEIQRTEQGDSAMYLCASSLTGGDEKLFFGSGTQLSVL.